The 17 T cell receptor beta chains below come from one sample, sequenced in a study of blood T cell repertoires in COVID-19. Using immunoSEQ multiplex PCR, the repertoire was profiled, and TCRdb retains in-frame clones only, with some absent. The table records a few hundred thousand clones, approximately 80% of them present only once. The source material was PBMCs or T cells enriched from blood (not recorded which). Source of these receptors: a man between 35 and 55 years old who had recovered from COVID-19.

V and J are TRBV6-1 and TRBJ2-7; D is possibly TRBD1 (5 bases). This CDR3 is 18 amino acids long. Germline V CDR1 and CDR2: MNHNS, SASEGT. Trimming pared 0 bases from V and 3 bases from J, leaving 21 bases between. CDR3 bases: TGTGCCAGCAGTGAAGCGTCAGGGTTGCGTGTATCGAACTACGAGCAGTACTTC. Protein sequence: CASSEASGLRVSNYEQYF.

The rearrangement uses TRBV4-3 and TRBJ1-2, with TRBD1 as a possible D gene (5 bases). CDR3 length equals 16 residues. The V end was cut by 0 bases, the J end by 7 bases, with 18 bases between. From germline, CDR1 is LGHNA and CDR2 YSLEER. CDR3 region: CASSQDHRQLVSGYTF. The CDR3 coding sequence is TGCGCCAGCAGCCAAGATCATCGACAGCTAGTTAGTGGCTACACCTTC.

CDR3: CASSDWDTQYF. For the CDR3, the DNA is TGTGCCAGCAGCGACTGGGATACGCAGTATTTT. The chain links TRBV7-8 to TRBJ2-3; no firm D call. In germline, CDR1 is SGHVS, CDR2 FQNEAQ. The CDR3 is made up of 11 amino acids. The ends were cut back, 5 bases at V and 6 bases at J, with 6 bases in the middle.

The genes are TRBV20-1 and TRBJ1-2; D possibly corresponds to TRBD1 (6 bases). CDR3 length equals 10 residues. Germline V CDR1 and CDR2: DFQATT, SNEGSKA (reference sequence). Deletions cut 6 bases from V and 6 bases from J, with 8 bases between. CDR3: CSARDNGYTF. In DNA form, the CDR3 reads TGCAGTGCCCGGGACAATGGCTACACCTTC.

The CDR3 bases are TGTGCCAGCAGTGGGCCGGGCAGCGGGCGCACTAACTATGGCTACACCTTC. Protein product: CASSGPGSGRTNYGYTF. The V gene is TRBV25-1, the J gene TRBJ1-2; D remains unclear. V dropped 4 bases and J dropped 0 bases, with 18 bases sitting between them. Looked up from germline, CDR1 is MGHDK and CDR2 is SYGVNS. The CDR3 spans 17 residues.

This clone was seen only a few times. The V and J genes are TRBV7-8 and TRBJ2-2; D is unclear. Germline V lookup: CDR1 SGHVS, CDR2 FQNEAQ. The CDR3 is 13 amino acids. Trimming took off 9 bases at V and 6 bases at J, with 14 bases between the two ends. CDR3: CASRLVPAGELFF. The DNA of the CDR3 is TGTGCCAGTCGTCTAGTCCCGGCCGGGGAGCTGTTTTTT. Full variable domain (remainder filled in from reference TRBV7-8 and TRBJ2-2): GAGVSQSPRYKVAKRGQDVALRCDPISGHVSLFWYQQALGQGPEFLTYFQNEAQLDKSGLPSDRFFAERPEGSVSTLKIQRTQQEDSAVYLCASRLVPAGELFFGEGSRLTVL.

The J gene is TRBJ2-5, the V gene TRBV9, with TRBD2 as a possible D gene (6 bases). Between the trimmed V and J ends, which lost 3 bases and 5 bases, there was a span of 17 bases. The CDR3 has 15 amino acids. The germline V gene has CDR1 SGDLS and CDR2 YYNGEE. CDR3 bases: TGTGCCAGCAGCGCGGGCGGGACCCCATCCGAGACCCAGTACTTC. Its translation is CASSAGGTPSETQYF.

On this clone itself: This CDR3 is also generated by other DNA sequences in the sample. The chain combines TRBV7-9 with TRBJ1-2; 9 positions match TRBD1. CDR3 length equals 13 residues. Germline loops: CDR1 SEHNR, CDR2 FQNEAQ (reference sequence). V shed 5 bases and J 2 bases; nucleotides not matched to a gene: 0. The CDR3 here is CASSGQGNYGYTF. DNA for the CDR3: TGTGCCAGCAGCGGACAGGGGAACTATGGCTACACCTTC.

This chain connects TRBV28 to TRBJ1-2, with D possibly matching TRBD1 (6 bases). V shed 6 bases and J shed 8 bases, with 19 bases lying between them. The CDR3 totals 14 residues. CDR1 is MDHEN, CDR2 SYDVKM, per germline. The chain's CDR3 is CASRDNRGALGYTF. The CDR3 bases are TGTGCCAGCAGAGACAACCGGGGGGCGCTGGGCTACACCTTC.

The chain links TRBV28 to TRBJ1-1; unclear D gene. V shed 4 bases and J shed 1 base, with 13 bases lying between them. The V gene's germline CDR1 is MDHEN and CDR2 SYDVKM. The CDR3 length is 15 residues. This chain's CDR3 is CASSSGDVRNTEAFF. The CDR3 DNA is TGTGCCAGCAGTTCTGGAGACGTGAGGAACACTGAAGCTTTCTTT.

The chain couples TRBV7-2 to TRBJ2-2, with 10 bases matching TRBD1. The J segment lost 6 bases and the V segment lost 1 base, leaving 2 bases of the junction unmatched. The CDR3 consists of 15 residues. Germline CDR1 and CDR2: SGHTA and FQGNSA. DNA of the CDR3: TGTGCCAGCAGCTTAGTCGGGACAGGGGCCGGGGAGCTGTTTTTT. Amino acids: CASSLVGTGAGELFF. The variable domain in full, completed from reference TRBV7-2 and TRBJ2-2, reads GAGVSQSPSNKVTEKGKDVELRCDPISGHTALYWYRQSLGQGLEFLIYFQGNSAPDKSGLPSDRFSAERTGGSVSTLTIQRTQQEDSAVYLCASSLVGTGAGELFFGEGSRLTVL.

The rearrangement joins TRBV24-1 to TRBJ1-2; the match to TRBD1 covers 7 bases. J was trimmed by 7 bases and V by 3 bases; bases with no gene match: 10. Germline V gene lookup returns CDR1 KGHDR and CDR2 SFDVKD. The CDR3 runs 15 residues. The CDR3 spells CATSDTTGLVGGYTF. The CDR3 nucleotides read TGTGCCACCAGTGATACGACAGGGCTGGTGGGTGGCTACACCTTC.

This clone has more than one count but fewer than ten. This chain links TRBV28 with TRBJ1-2; 10 nucleotides agree with TRBD1. The germline CDR1 and CDR2 sequences are MDHEN and SYDVKM. The V segment lost 3 bases and the J segment 5 bases; nucleotides outside the gene matches: 6. This CDR3 has 15 amino acids. The CDR3 loop is CASSLRDRGRYGYTF. CDR3 DNA: TGTGCCAGCAGTTTGAGAGACAGGGGGCGATATGGCTACACCTTC.

The chain uses TRBV7-9 and TRBJ2-2, with 8 bases matching TRBD2. Germline values: CDR1 SEHNR, CDR2 FQNEAQ (reference sequence). V dropped 3 bases and J dropped 6; count of bases not matched to a gene: 9. The CDR3 is made up of 16 amino acids. CDR3 residues: CASSLITREVAGELFF. The DNA of the CDR3 is TGTGCCAGCAGCTTGATTACGCGGGAGGTGGCCGGGGAGCTGTTTTTT. The full variable domain, completed using reference TRBV7-9 and TRBJ2-2, is DTGVSQNPRHKITKRGQNVTFRCDPISEHNRLYWYRQTLGQGPEFLTYFQNEAQLEKSRLLSDRFSAERPKGSFSTLEIQRTEQGDSAMYLCASSLITREVAGELFFGEGSRLTVL.

V is TRBV6-1 and J is TRBJ2-1, with D possibly being TRBD2 (6 bases). The V end was cut by 0 bases, the J end by 4 bases, with 7 bases between. Looked up from germline, CDR1 is MNHNS and CDR2 is SASEGT. The CDR3 consists of 14 residues. CDR3 loop: CASSEAGTYNEQFF. CDR3 nucleotide sequence: TGTGCCAGCAGTGAAGCCGGGACTTACAATGAGCAGTTCTTC.

The rearrangement joins TRBV28 to TRBJ2-5; 8 bases are shared with TRBD1. CDR1 and CDR2 (germline): MDHEN, SYDVKM. With 6 bases clipped from V and 4 bases from J, the junction kept 4 bases outside the gene matches. The CDR3 has 13 amino acids. The CDR3 nucleotides are TGTGCCAGCAGATCTACAGGGGGAGAGACCCAGTACTTC. Protein sequence: CASRSTGGETQYF.

This chain connects TRBV6-5 to TRBJ2-5; 9 nucleotides match TRBD1. Germline CDR1 reads MNHEY; CDR2 reads SVGAGI. V was pared by 4 bases and J by 6 bases, with 6 bases of the junction left unmatched. This CDR3 has 14 amino acids. CDR3 protein: CASSSPDRGKTQYF. The CDR3 bases are TGTGCCAGCAGTTCCCCCGACAGGGGGAAGACCCAGTACTTC.